The sequence of this TCR beta chain was determined in a study of early T cells in non-severe SARS-CoV-2 infection. Attachment of unique molecular identifiers was made to individual cDNA molecules. TCRdb reprocessed the 5' RACE reads with MiXCR, giving one entry per CDR3 protein. The sample carries 45,000 or so distinct CDR3 sequences, over 5% recorded once. This clonotype was picked up many times. The sequence was collected from an adult who was a healthcare worker with PCR-confirmed SARS-CoV-2 infection or an uninfected control (not recorded which). Source material: whole blood.

The CDR3 spells CSAIETGSTGELFF. As DNA, the CDR3 is TGCAGTGCTATCGAGACAGGAAGCACCGGGGAGCTGTTTTTT. The gene calls are TRBV20-1 and TRBJ2-2; the D gene is possibly TRBD1 (6 bases). The CDR3 runs to 14 residues. Germline V CDR1 and CDR2: DFQATT, SNEGSKA (reference sequence). Deletions cut 4 bases from V and 4 bases from J, with 13 bases between.